These T cell receptor beta chains were read from a single sample in a study of T cells in Graves' hyperthyroidism and ophthalmopathy. TCRdb analysed the multiplex PCR reads with MiXCR anew, one entry per CDR3 protein. This table holds about 680,000 distinct CDR3 sequences, under 45% found once. The sequenced sample consisted of blood. Receptors originate from a woman aged 40-49 years with Graves' hyperthyroidism. CDR3s include the opening cysteine and the closing phenylalanine or tryptophan. The D gene is left open where the match is weak. The size of a clone is reported for some rows only, either as once, few or many, or as a class for expanded clones.

CDR3 DNA: TGTGCCAGCGGGGCGGCGGCGCTTGCCTATAATTCACCCCTCCACTTT
CDR3 protein: CASGAAALAYNSPLHF
V gene: TRBV7-2
J gene: TRBJ1-6
clone size: many
D gene: -

CDR3 DNA: TGCGCCAGCAGCTTGGAGCCTAGCGGGGCCCCCGGGGAGCTGTTTTTT
CDR3 protein: CASSLEPSGAPGELFF
V gene: TRBV5-1
J gene: TRBJ2-2
clone size: many
D gene: TRBD2

CDR3 DNA: TGTGCCAGCAGTTACGAGCAGGGAGGAACTGAAGCTTTCTTT
CDR3 protein: CASSYEQGGTEAFF
V gene: TRBV6-5
J gene: TRBJ1-1
clone size: many
D gene: -

CDR3 DNA: TGTGCCAGCAGTTTGGGCAGGCAGGATTCACCCCTCCACTTT
CDR3 protein: CASSLGRQDSPLHF
V gene: TRBV2
J gene: TRBJ1-6
clone size: many
D gene: -

CDR3 DNA: TGTGCCAGCTCACCAGGTAACGGGTACTACACTGAAGCTTTCTTT
CDR3 protein: CASSPGNGYYTEAFF
V gene: TRBV2
J gene: TRBJ1-1
clone size: -
D gene: -

CDR3 DNA: TGTGCCAGCAACGACAGGGATGGCTACACCTTC
CDR3 protein: CASNDRDGYTF
V gene: TRBV7-2
J gene: TRBJ1-2
clone size: many
D gene: TRBD1

CDR3 DNA: TGTGCCAGCAGTTTGGACAGTGTTTATGAAAAACTGTTTTTT
CDR3 protein: CASSLDSVYEKLFF
V gene: TRBV7-2
J gene: TRBJ1-4
clone size: few
D gene: -

CDR3 DNA: TGCGCCAGCAGCCAAGGGGGTAGCCCCCCCCTCTACGAGCAGTACTTC
CDR3 protein: CASSQGGSPPLYEQYF
V gene: TRBV4-3
J gene: TRBJ2-7
clone size: few
D gene: -

CDR3 DNA: TGTGCCAGCAAGGTGTCGACTACCCAAGAGACCCAGTACTTC
CDR3 protein: CASKVSTTQETQYF
V gene: TRBV2
J gene: TRBJ2-5
clone size: few
D gene: -

CDR3 DNA: TGTGCCAGCAGCAGTGGGGACAGCCCTAATTCACCCCTCCACTTT
CDR3 protein: CASSSGDSPNSPLHF
V gene: TRBV7-2
J gene: TRBJ1-6
clone size: many
D gene: TRBD1

CDR3 DNA: TGTGCCAGCACTACCACCGGGACGGGGGAGAATTCACCCCTCCACTTT
CDR3 protein: CASTTTGTGENSPLHF
V gene: TRBV28
J gene: TRBJ1-6
clone size: few
D gene: -

CDR3 DNA: TGCAGCGTTGACGACGGGGTCATGAACACTGAAGCTTTCTTT
CDR3 protein: CSVDDGVMNTEAFF
V gene: TRBV29-1
J gene: TRBJ1-1
clone size: -
D gene: -

CDR3 DNA: TGTGCCAGCAGTGCTAGGGGACCGGGACAGCAAGAGACCCAGTACTTC
CDR3 protein: CASSARGPGQQETQYF
V gene: TRBV25-1
J gene: TRBJ2-5
clone size: -
D gene: TRBD1